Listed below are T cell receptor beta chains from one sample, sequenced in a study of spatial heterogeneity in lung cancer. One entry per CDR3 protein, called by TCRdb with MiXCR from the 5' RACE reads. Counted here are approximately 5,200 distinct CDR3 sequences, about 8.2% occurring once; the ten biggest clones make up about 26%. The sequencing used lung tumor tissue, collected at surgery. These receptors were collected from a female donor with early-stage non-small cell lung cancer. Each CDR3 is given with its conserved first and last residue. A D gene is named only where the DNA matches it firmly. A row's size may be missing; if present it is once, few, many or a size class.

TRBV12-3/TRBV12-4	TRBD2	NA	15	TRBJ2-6	TGTGCCAGCACCCCGGGAGGCTCTGGGGCCAACGTCCTGACTTTC	CASTPGGSGANVLTF
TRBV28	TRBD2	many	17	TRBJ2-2	TGTGCCAGCAGTTTGTTTGCGGGAGGGCCCAACACCGGGGAGCTGTTTTTT	CASSLFAGGPNTGELFF
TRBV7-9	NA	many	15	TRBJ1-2	TGTGCCAGCAGCTCCGGGACCGTCGCTAACTATGGCTACACCTTC	CASSSGTVANYGYTF
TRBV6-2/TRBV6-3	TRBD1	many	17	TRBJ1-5	TGTGCCAGCAGTTCCCCTCAGGGGGCGGATAGCAATCAGCCCCAGCATTTT	CASSSPQGADSNQPQHF
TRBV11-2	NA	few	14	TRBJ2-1	TGTGCCTGCACCTCGTATGGGGCCTACAATGAGCAGTTCTTC	CACTSYGAYNEQFF
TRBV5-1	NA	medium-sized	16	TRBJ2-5	TGCGCCAGCAGCTTGGGTCTGGGGGCCGGTGGGGAGACCCAGTACTTC	CASSLGLGAGGETQYF
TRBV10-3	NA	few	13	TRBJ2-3	TGTGCCATCAAAGCGGATAGCACAGATACGCAGTATTTT	CAIKADSTDTQYF
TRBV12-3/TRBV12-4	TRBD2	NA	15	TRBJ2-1	TGTGCCAGCAGTTTCGGACTAGCGGTCTACAATGAGCAGTTCTTC	CASSFGLAVYNEQFF
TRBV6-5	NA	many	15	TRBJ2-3	TGTGCCAGCAGTTCCTCGCAGGGAGTTACAGATACGCAGTATTTT	CASSSSQGVTDTQYF
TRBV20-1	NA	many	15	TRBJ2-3	TGCAGTGCCCGATTCAGGGTTGGGATCACAGATACGCAGTATTTT	CSARFRVGITDTQYF
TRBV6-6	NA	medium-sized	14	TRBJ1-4	TGTGCCAGCAGTTATACCGACTTGAATGAAAAACTGTTTTTT	CASSYTDLNEKLFF
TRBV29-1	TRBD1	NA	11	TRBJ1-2	TGCAGCGTCGGACAGGGAGGTGGCTACACCTTC	CSVGQGGGYTF
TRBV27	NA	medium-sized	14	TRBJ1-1	TGTGCCAGCAGTTTTTTACAGGGCCACACTGAAGCTTTCTTT	CASSFLQGHTEAFF
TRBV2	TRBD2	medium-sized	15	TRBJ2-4	TGTGCCAGCAGTGAGGAGCGGGGGAGGAAAAACATTCAGTACTTC	CASSEERGRKNIQYF
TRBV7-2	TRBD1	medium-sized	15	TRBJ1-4	TGTGCCAGCAGCTCTTCCGGGACAGGGCTCGGAAAACTGTTTTTT	CASSSSGTGLGKLFF